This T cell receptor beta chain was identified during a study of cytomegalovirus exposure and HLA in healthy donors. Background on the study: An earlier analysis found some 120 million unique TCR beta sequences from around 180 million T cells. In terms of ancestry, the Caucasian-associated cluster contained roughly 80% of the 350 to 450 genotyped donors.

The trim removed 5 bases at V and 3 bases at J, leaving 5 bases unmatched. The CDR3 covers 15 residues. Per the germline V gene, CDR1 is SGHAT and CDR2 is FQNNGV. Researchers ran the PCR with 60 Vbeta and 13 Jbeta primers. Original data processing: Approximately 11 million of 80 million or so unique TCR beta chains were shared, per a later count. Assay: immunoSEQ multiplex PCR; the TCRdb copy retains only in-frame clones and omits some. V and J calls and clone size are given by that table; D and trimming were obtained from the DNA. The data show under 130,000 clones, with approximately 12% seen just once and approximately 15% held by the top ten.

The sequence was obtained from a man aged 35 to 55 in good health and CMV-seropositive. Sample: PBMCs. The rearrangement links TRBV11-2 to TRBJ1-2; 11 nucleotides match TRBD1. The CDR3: CASSLGTGGYYGYTF. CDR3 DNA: TGTGCCAGCAGCCTAGGGACAGGGGGTTACTATGGCTACACCTTC.